The clone carrying this T cell receptor (beta chain) was seen many times. Antigen specificity is unknown. Newly diagnosed patients aged 18 to 65 had hyperthyroidism of under 2 months' duration. Clinical symptoms, serum thyroxine, TRAb, thyroid ultrasound and orbital computed tomography established diagnosis. The sample originates from a study of T cells in Graves' hyperthyroidism and ophthalmopathy. General study results and limits: Blood also carried most thyroid clonotypes expanded above 0.001.

Germline V lookup: CDR1 SGHRS, CDR2 YFSETQ. The CDR3 consists of 15 residues. Trimming took 1 base from V and 1 from J, leaving 11 bases between them. The investigators amplified TCR beta CDR3 regions from RNA transcripts. With the HTBI primer set, the TCR CDR3 went through a first round of RT-PCR. In TCRdb, the multiplex PCR reads were re-called with MiXCR into one record per CDR3 protein. This sample has more than 550,000 distinct CDR3 sequences; approximately 19% occur once, and the top ten carry over 15%. Sequencing used blood. This chain links TRBV5-1 with TRBJ1-1, with unresolved D. The source is a woman aged 50 to 60 with Graves' hyperthyroidism that later progressed to Graves' ophthalmopathy. The DNA for the CDR3 is TGCGCCAGCAGCTTGTCCGTGTGGGGGAACACTGAAGCTTTCTTT. It translates to CASSLSVWGNTEAFF.